One sample yielded the 9 T cell receptor beta chains listed below, sequenced in a study of T cell responses to AZD1222 COVID-19 vaccine. This table comes from immunoSEQ multiplex PCR, and its TCRdb copy is limited to in-frame clones, with some not included. The sample lists about 98,000 clones, around 83% seen once, with less than 6% in the top ten. This sample comprised peripheral blood, obtained on day 0 of AZD1222 vaccination. The source of these receptors is an adult in good health.

The chain links TRBV29-1 to TRBJ2-7; D is uncertain. The V gene's germline CDR1 is SQVTM and CDR2 ANQGSEA. This CDR3 region has 13 residues. Trimming removed 0 bases at V and 1 base at J, with 7 bases between. The CDR3 coding sequence is TGCAGCGTTGAAGAAGAAGGGTCCTACGAGCAGTACTTC. Encoded protein: CSVEEEGSYEQYF.

This sequence joins TRBV7-6 and TRBJ2-7, with TRBD1 matching 7 bases. Germline assignment: CDR1 SGHVS and CDR2 FNYEAQ. The CDR3 totals 14 residues. After removal of 5 bases from V and 5 bases from J, the junction contained 9 bases not matched to a gene. The CDR3 reads CASSLRQGSNEQYF. The CDR3 nucleotides read TGTGCCAGCAGCCTCCGACAGGGTTCCAACGAGCAGTACTTC.

The genes are TRBV2 and TRBJ1-3; TRBD1 matches at 7 bases. This CDR3 comprises 16 residues. With V trimmed by 6 bases and J by 4 bases, 12 bases remained unmatched. Germline V CDR1 and CDR2: SNHLY, FYNNEI. CDR3: CASRGLDRKNGNTIYF. The CDR3 bases are TGTGCCAGCAGGGGATTGGACAGGAAAAACGGAAACACCATATATTTT. The full variable domain, completed using reference TRBV2 and TRBJ1-3, is EPEVTQTPSHQVTQMGQEVILRCVPISNHLYFYWYRQILGQKVEFLVSFYNNEISEKSEIFDDQFSVERPDGSNFTLKIRSTKLEDSAMYFCASRGLDRKNGNTIYFGEGSWLTVV.

V is TRBV6-5 and J is TRBJ2-7, with D uncertain. Trimming cost V 6 bases and J 3 bases, with 12 bases left between them. The CDR3 loop spans 13 amino acids. CDR1 and CDR2 from the germline V gene are MNHEY and SVGAGI. CDR3 loop: CASSLLLGYEQYF. The CDR3, as DNA: TGTGCCAGCAGCCTCTTATTAGGCTACGAGCAGTACTTC.

This chain links TRBV5-1 with TRBJ2-5, with 13 bases that match TRBD2. Germline CDR1 reads SGHRS; CDR2 reads YFSETQ. V gave up 3 bases and J gave up 2 bases; unmatched junction bases: 1. This CDR3 spans 15 amino acids. The CDR3 spells CASSWGLAGQETQYF. The CDR3, as DNA: TGCGCCAGCAGCTGGGGACTAGCGGGACAAGAGACCCAGTACTTC.

The chain recombines TRBV7-9 with TRBJ2-3; TRBD1 is a possible D gene (5 bases). This CDR3 has 14 amino acids. The V end lost 2 bases, the J end lost 4 bases, and 10 bases lay between the germline ends. CDR1 is SEHNR, CDR2 FQNEAQ, per germline (reference sequence). Here the CDR3 DNA reads TGTGCCAGCAGCTTACAGGGTGGGGCAGATACGCAGTATTTT. Translating it yields CASSLQGGADTQYF.

This chain links TRBV7-3 with TRBJ2-1, with D unresolved. Germline V gene data show CDR1 as SGHTA and CDR2 as FQGTGA. The V end was cut by 1 base, the J end by 0 bases, with 19 bases between. The CDR3 extends over 19 amino acids. CDR3 residues: CASSLMGTALSNSYNEQFF. The CDR3 nucleotides read TGTGCCAGCAGCTTAATGGGCACAGCTCTCTCAAACTCCTACAATGAGCAGTTCTTC.

This chain connects TRBV21-1 to TRBJ2-3; TRBD2 reflects the table's D call only, with no check against the DNA. TRBV21-1 is a pseudogene locus. The CDR3 has 14 amino acids. The CDR3 bases are TGTGCCAGCAGCAAGCAGAGGCCTGCAGATGCGCAGTATTTT. Translating gives CASSKQRPADAQYF.

This clone has only a few counts. J is TRBJ2-7 and V is TRBV3-1 (or the pseudogene TRBV3-2), with 8 bases that match TRBD1. Germline CDR1 and CDR2: LGHDT and YNNKEL (reference sequence). J gave up 5 bases and V 3 bases, and 12 bases lay outside the gene matches. The CDR3 is made up of 16 amino acids. The CDR3 loop is CASSQDLGQVINEQYF. The CDR3 DNA is TGTGCCAGCAGCCAGGATTTGGGACAGGTAATCAACGAGCAGTACTTC.